Sequencing of this T cell receptor beta chain was carried out in a study of siplizumab effects on memory and regulatory T cells. This CDR3 is built from 14 residues. The germline V and J ends were trimmed by 7 bases and 4 bases, with 16 bases remaining between them. Germline loops: CDR1 MDHEN, CDR2 SYDVKM. Notes on the study in general: Memory T cells appeared less diverse than naive cells, which seemed to contribute substantially to alloresponse.

The repertoire was sequenced with immunoSEQ multiplex PCR; TCRdb's copy has only in-frame clones and lacks some. The sample consists of about 100,000 clones, roughly 94% of them appearing once. As to this clone: Its target is unknown.

What was sequenced was non-Treg CD4+ T cells sorted from blood. The TCR sequence derives from a human donor in good health. J is TRBJ1-2 and V is TRBV28; D gene unclear. The CDR3 is CASTIQGITYGYTF. The CDR3 DNA is TGTGCCAGCACTATCCAAGGAATAACCTATGGCTACACCTTC.